This is a list of T cell receptor beta chains from one sample in a study of cytomegalovirus exposure and HLA in healthy donors. Measured with immunoSEQ multiplex PCR; TCRdb has only the in-frame clones, and not every one. Of about 180,000 clones listed, roughly 85% are singletons. Sequenced input: PBMCs. The receptors here all came from a man aged 18 to 30 in good health and CMV-seropositive. Both conserved end residues are part of each CDR3. A D gene is named only where the DNA matches it firmly. Clone size is not always given. Where it is, it says once, few, many or a class for expanded clones.

d_gene: .
j_gene: TRBJ2-1
v_gene: TRBV29-1
abundance: .
CDR3nt: TGCAGCGTTACCGTTGAGAACTACAATGAGCAGTTCTTC
CDR3aa: CSVTVENYNEQFF

d_gene: .
j_gene: TRBJ1-6
v_gene: TRBV29-1
abundance: few
CDR3nt: TGCAGCGTTGAGACAGGTTATAATTCACCCCTCCACTTT
CDR3aa: CSVETGYNSPLHF

d_gene: .
j_gene: TRBJ1-1
v_gene: TRBV16
abundance: .
CDR3nt: TGTGCCAGCAGCCAATCGCGGCAAGGGGAACCTGAAGCTTTCTTT
CDR3aa: CASSQSRQGEPEAFF

d_gene: TRBD1
j_gene: TRBJ1-5
v_gene: TRBV7-3
abundance: .
CDR3nt: TGTGCCAGCAGCCAGACAGGGGGTGATCAGCCCCAGCATTTT
CDR3aa: CASSQTGGDQPQHF

d_gene: TRBD2
j_gene: TRBJ2-7
v_gene: TRBV9
abundance: .
CDR3nt: TGTGCCAGCAGCCCATCCGGGACTAGTTTCTACGAGCAGTACTTC
CDR3aa: CASSPSGTSFYEQYF

d_gene: .
j_gene: TRBJ2-7
v_gene: TRBV27
abundance: .
CDR3nt: TGTGCCAGCAGTCCCCAACCGAGTTCATACGAGCAGTACTTC
CDR3aa: CASSPQPSSYEQYF

d_gene: TRBD1
j_gene: TRBJ1-1
v_gene: TRBV2
abundance: .
CDR3nt: TGTGCCAGCAGTCCAAGACAGGGGGCGAACACTGAAGCTTTCTTT
CDR3aa: CASSPRQGANTEAFF

d_gene: TRBD1
j_gene: TRBJ2-3
v_gene: TRBV27
abundance: .
CDR3nt: TGTGCCAGCAGTTTAAGAACAGGGGGCACGGTCACAGATACGCAGTATTTT
CDR3aa: CASSLRTGGTVTDTQYF

d_gene: .
j_gene: TRBJ2-3
v_gene: TRBV6-1
abundance: .
CDR3nt: TGTGCCAGCAGCGCGGGTCCGCAAGTGACAGATACGCAGTATTTT
CDR3aa: CASSAGPQVTDTQYF

d_gene: .
j_gene: TRBJ1-3
v_gene: TRBV5-4
abundance: once
CDR3nt: TGTGCCAGCAGCTTGGAACAGGTCCACTCTGGAAACACCATATATTTT
CDR3aa: CASSLEQVHSGNTIYF

d_gene: .
j_gene: TRBJ1-6
v_gene: TRBV10-2
abundance: .
CDR3nt: TGCGCCAGCAGACCGACAGGAGATAATTCACCCCTCCACTTT
CDR3aa: CASRPTGDNSPLHF

d_gene: TRBD1
j_gene: TRBJ1-5
v_gene: TRBV27
abundance: .
CDR3nt: TGTGCCAGCGGGAACAGGGGGGGCAATCAGCCCCAGCATTTT
CDR3aa: CASGNRGGNQPQHF

d_gene: .
j_gene: TRBJ2-3
v_gene: TRBV15
abundance: few
CDR3nt: TGTGCCACCAGGGGAAGTAAAGGGGGGGATCGAACAGATACGCAGTATTTT
CDR3aa: CATRGSKGGDRTDTQYF

d_gene: .
j_gene: TRBJ2-2
v_gene: TRBV11-3
abundance: .
CDR3nt: TGTGCCAGCAGCTCGACGTCCTTGACACTTACAACCGGGGAGCTGTTTTTT
CDR3aa: CASSSTSLTLTTGELFF

d_gene: .
j_gene: TRBJ2-1
v_gene: TRBV4-1
abundance: .
CDR3nt: TGCGCCAGCAGCAGCCCCCACAATGAGCAGTTCTTC
CDR3aa: CASSSPHNEQFF

d_gene: .
j_gene: TRBJ2-7
v_gene: TRBV18
abundance: few
CDR3nt: TGTGCCAGCTCACAATCAGGGTACGAGCAGTACTTC
CDR3aa: CASSQSGYEQYF

d_gene: .
j_gene: TRBJ2-3
v_gene: TRBV9
abundance: .
CDR3nt: TGTGCCAGCAGCGTAGCCGGGGGGCGAACAGATACGCAGTATTTT
CDR3aa: CASSVAGGRTDTQYF

d_gene: TRBD1
j_gene: TRBJ1-2
v_gene: TRBV6-5
abundance: .
CDR3nt: TGTGCCAGCGGGGACAGTCCCATATCCTATGGCTACACCTTC
CDR3aa: CASGDSPISYGYTF

d_gene: .
j_gene: TRBJ1-5
v_gene: TRBV28
abundance: few
CDR3nt: TGTGCCACCAAGGGGGGAGGGAGCAATCAGCCCCAGCATTTT
CDR3aa: CATKGGGSNQPQHF

d_gene: TRBD1
j_gene: TRBJ2-3
v_gene: TRBV4-1
abundance: .
CDR3nt: TGCGCCAGCAGCCAAGTGAAGGGGGACAGTTCGATGAATACGCAGTATTTT
CDR3aa: CASSQVKGDSSMNTQYF

d_gene: TRBD1
j_gene: TRBJ1-2
v_gene: TRBV27
abundance: .
CDR3nt: TGTGCCAGCAGTTTTGCGGGGACAGGCCCTAACTATGGCTACACCTTC
CDR3aa: CASSFAGTGPNYGYTF

d_gene: .
j_gene: TRBJ2-7
v_gene: TRBV27
abundance: .
CDR3nt: TGTGCCAGCAGTTTAAGAGGGACCTACGAGCAGTACTTC
CDR3aa: CASSLRGTYEQYF

d_gene: TRBD1
j_gene: TRBJ2-2
v_gene: TRBV2
abundance: .
CDR3nt: TGTGCCAGCAGTGTTAACCTGGACAGGGTCGAGGACACCGGGGAGCTGTTTTTT
CDR3aa: CASSVNLDRVEDTGELFF

d_gene: TRBD2
j_gene: TRBJ2-2
v_gene: TRBV4-1
abundance: .
CDR3nt: TGCGCCAGCAAAAAGCGGGAGTTGTTCACCGGGGAGCTGTTTTTT
CDR3aa: CASKKRELFTGELFF

d_gene: .
j_gene: TRBJ1-3
v_gene: TRBV19
abundance: few
CDR3nt: TGTGCCACCCTGGGGGGACTCTCTGGAAACACCATATATTTT
CDR3aa: CATLGGLSGNTIYF

d_gene: .
j_gene: TRBJ2-7
v_gene: TRBV5-1
abundance: .
CDR3nt: TGCGCCAGCAGCTTGGCATCCTACGAGCAGTACTTC
CDR3aa: CASSLASYEQYF

d_gene: .
j_gene: TRBJ1-2
v_gene: TRBV9
abundance: few
CDR3nt: TGTGCCAGCAAGAGGGAACCTAACTATGGCTACACCTTC
CDR3aa: CASKREPNYGYTF